Presented here are 21 T cell receptor beta chains from one specimen sequenced in a study of blood T cell repertoires in COVID-19. TCRdb keeps only in-frame clones here, not all; method: immunoSEQ multiplex PCR. The data show 55,000 to 70,000 clones, more than 70% seen once. The sequenced sample consisted of PBMCs or T cells enriched from blood (not recorded which). Every receptor here comes from a middle-aged woman who had recovered from COVID-19.

This sequence joins TRBV4-1 and TRBJ2-7, with 9 bases identical to TRBD1. The CDR3 consists of 14 residues. The germline gives CDR1 MGHRA, CDR2 YSYEKL. The J segment lost 3 bases and the V segment lost 5 bases, leaving 5 bases of the junction unmatched. Written as DNA, the CDR3 is TGCGCCAGCAGCAGGGACAGGGACTTCTACGAGCAGTACTTC. Encoded protein: CASSRDRDFYEQYF.

This clone was observed once. The chain links TRBV29-1 to TRBJ2-7, with 12 bases aligning to TRBD1. Trimming took 5 bases from V and 7 from J; bases not matched to a gene: 9. The CDR3 consists of 14 residues. Germline V gives CDR1 SQVTM, CDR2 ANQGSEA. CDR3 DNA sequence: TGCAGCGTTCCCGGGACAGGGGGCGCGGGGGAGCAGTACTTC. Amino acid sequence: CSVPGTGGAGEQYF.

The chain has TRBV19 and TRBJ1-2; D ambiguous. V lost 7 bases and J 4 bases, leaving 7 bases between the germline ends. This CDR3 has 11 amino acids. Germline V gene data show CDR1 as LNHDA and CDR2 as SQIVND (reference sequence). The CDR3 bases are TGTGCCAGTACCGGGATCTATGGCTACACCTTC. Its translation is CASTGIYGYTF.

This chain links TRBV6-5 with TRBJ1-2; a possible D gene is TRBD1 (5 bases). Germline assignment: CDR1 MNHEY and CDR2 SVGAGI. The CDR3 is made up of 11 amino acids. Trimming removed 4 bases from V and 8 bases from J, with 8 bases in between. The CDR3 protein is CASSSGRGYTF. CDR3 coding DNA: TGTGCCAGCAGTTCAGGGAGGGGCTACACCTTC.

This clone showed up just a few times. The rearrangement joins TRBV19 to TRBJ1-4; D gene uncertain. The V gene lost 6 bases and the J gene lost 7 bases, with 27 bases spanning the gap. Germline V gene sequence: CDR1 LNHDA, CDR2 SQIVND (reference sequence). The CDR3 has 18 residues. DNA for the CDR3: TGTGCCAGTAGCGACCAATCCCCCCAAGGAGGGATTGTTGAAAAACTGTTTTTT. This gives the protein CASSDQSPQGGIVEKLFF.

The rearrangement links TRBV11-3 to TRBJ2-3, with TRBD2 identical over 16 bases. Germline values: CDR1 SGHNT, CDR2 YENEEA. J lost 6 bases, V lost 5 bases, and 8 bases had no gene match. The CDR3 spans 17 residues. The CDR3 bases are TGTGCCAGCAGCCCACGGCCGGGACTAGCGGGGGGGGATACGCAGTATTTT. This encodes CASSPRPGLAGGDTQYF.

The chain links TRBV11-3 to TRBJ1-1; a weak D match, TRBD1 (5 bases). CDR1 is SGHNT and CDR2 is YENEEA in the germline V gene. This CDR3 is 11 amino acids long. The ends were cut back, 3 bases at V and 7 bases at J, with 6 bases in the middle. The CDR3 reads CASSFGGEAFF. Written as DNA, the CDR3 is TGTGCCAGCAGCTTCGGGGGTGAAGCTTTCTTT.

This chain connects TRBV12-3 or TRBV12-4 to TRBJ1-3; 8 bases align to TRBD1. There are 12 residues in the CDR3. With V trimmed by 8 bases and J by 3 bases, 0 bases remained unmatched. In DNA form, the CDR3 reads TGTGCCAGCGACAGGGGTGGAAACACCATATATTTT. Residues: CASDRGGNTIYF.

This chain links TRBV18 with TRBJ1-4, with 10 nucleotides matching TRBD1. Germline V gene data show CDR1 as KGHSH and CDR2 as LQKENI. CDR3 size: 13 residues. V shed 3 bases and J 11 bases; nucleotides not matched to a gene: 3. Here the CDR3 DNA reads TGTGCCAGCTCACCCGGGACAGGGGATAAACTGTTTTTT. Protein: CASSPGTGDKLFF. Supplemented by reference TRBV18 and TRBJ1-4, the full variable domain reads NAGVMQNPRHLVRRRGQEARLRCSPMKGHSHVYWYRQLPEEGLKFMVYLQKENIIDESGMPKERFSAEFPKEGPSILRIQQVVRGDSAAYFCASSPGTGDKLFFGSGTQLSVL.

This chain uses TRBV7-2 with TRBJ2-7, with D unclear. V dropped 4 bases and J dropped 4 bases, with 8 bases sitting between them. From germline, CDR1 is SGHTA and CDR2 FQGNSA. The CDR3 loop spans 12 amino acids. In DNA, the CDR3 is TGTGCCAGCAGCTCACAGAGATACGAGCAGTACTTC. Protein sequence: CASSSQRYEQYF.

The chain uses TRBV7-6 and TRBJ1-2; possibly TRBD1 for D (6 bases). The germline gives CDR1 SGHVS, CDR2 FNYEAQ. V lost 4 bases to trimming and J lost 1 base, with 16 bases between them. This CDR3 is built from 16 residues. The CDR3 region is CASSSFEAGDNYGYTF. CDR3 bases: TGTGCCAGCAGCTCCTTCGAGGCAGGGGATAACTATGGCTACACCTTC.

The rearrangement joins TRBV21-1 to TRBJ1-6; TRBD1 reflects the table's D call only, with no check against the DNA. TRBV21-1 is a pseudogene. This CDR3 contains 17 residues. CDR3 region: CASSTTQTGGWHSPLHF. The CDR3 DNA reads TGTGCCAGCAGCACTACACAGACAGGGGGTTGGCATTCACCCCTCCACTTT.

The V gene is TRBV11-2, the J gene TRBJ1-1; 7 positions agree with TRBD1. V was pared by 6 bases and J by 0 bases, with 13 bases of the junction left unmatched. There are 17 residues in the CDR3. Germline assignment: CDR1 SGHAT and CDR2 FQNNGV. CDR3: CASRNIRDSLMNTEAFF. CDR3 sequence (DNA): TGTGCCAGCAGGAACATCCGGGACAGCCTTATGAACACTGAAGCTTTCTTT.

The chain joins TRBV7-9 to TRBJ2-1, with 15 bases identical to TRBD2. The CDR3 runs 18 residues. From germline, CDR1 is SEHNR and CDR2 FQNEAQ (reference sequence). J was trimmed by 1 base and V by 5 bases; bases with no gene match: 6. CDR3 residues: CASSPWTSGGASYNEQFF. CDR3 bases: TGTGCCAGCAGCCCCTGGACTAGCGGGGGGGCTTCCTACAATGAGCAGTTCTTC.

The V call is TRBV5-1, the J call TRBJ2-7; 10 nucleotides agree with TRBD2. The germline V gene encodes CDR1 SGHRS and CDR2 YFSETQ. The ends lost 0 bases at V and 4 bases at J; junction bases unmatched: 4. This CDR3 is built from 15 residues. The CDR3 here is CASSLVPSGGYEQYF. The CDR3 region has the DNA TGCGCCAGCAGCTTGGTTCCTAGCGGGGGTTACGAGCAGTACTTC.

The rearrangement joins TRBV4-2 to TRBJ2-1, with a weak D call TRBD2 (6 bases). The germline V and J ends were trimmed by 4 bases and 9 bases, with 16 bases remaining between them. Per germline, CDR1 LGHNA and CDR2 YNFKEQ. The CDR3 has 14 residues. CDR3 sequence: CASSPPRQGGEQFF. Written as DNA, the CDR3 is TGTGCCAGCAGCCCCCCACGGCAGGGAGGTGAGCAGTTCTTC.

The chain combines TRBV5-1 with TRBJ2-1; tentative D call: TRBD1 (6 bases). V was cut by 2 bases and J by 10 bases, with 25 bases left in between. The CDR3 has 17 residues. The germline V gene has CDR1 SGHRS and CDR2 YFSETQ. CDR3: CASSFSPTQAGAGEQFF. In DNA, the CDR3 is TGCGCCAGCAGCTTTTCCCCGACCCAGGCAGGGGCGGGCGAGCAGTTCTTC.

This chain links TRBV19 with TRBJ1-1; 9 bases are a match to TRBD1. This CDR3 region has 18 residues. The V and J ends lost 3 bases and 4 bases, in that order; junction bases with no gene match: 15. The germline CDR1 and CDR2 sequences are LNHDA and SQIVND (reference sequence). The CDR3, as DNA: TGTGCCAGTAGTATCCCCGACAGGGGGTTTACGTACGGCACTGAAGCTTTCTTT. Protein sequence: CASSIPDRGFTYGTEAFF.

This chain uses TRBV20-1 with TRBJ2-3; 11 bases line up with TRBD1. V gave up 3 bases and J gave up 0 bases; unmatched junction bases: 8. Germline lookup yields CDR1 DFQATT and CDR2 SNEGSKA (reference sequence). The CDR3 consists of 17 residues. CDR3 in DNA: TGCAGTGCTAGTCTCGGGACAGGGGGAGCGAGCACAGATACGCAGTATTTT. Amino acids: CSASLGTGGASTDTQYF.

This chain joins TRBV28 and TRBJ2-7; D remains ambiguous. CDR3 length equals 14 residues. From germline, CDR1 is MDHEN and CDR2 SYDVKM. V was clipped by 3 bases and J by 3 bases, with 12 bases between them. DNA of the CDR3: TGTGCCAGCAGTTTCAGCCTTACGGGCTACGAGCAGTACTTC. Its protein is CASSFSLTGYEQYF.

This clone was seen more than once but under ten times. The V and J genes are TRBV25-1 and TRBJ2-7, with D possibly being TRBD2 (6 bases). This CDR3 contains 14 residues. Trimming removed 3 bases at V and 6 bases at J, with 15 bases between. From germline, CDR1 is MGHDK and CDR2 SYGVNS. CDR3 loop: CASSDHGGFSEQYF. CDR3 in DNA: TGTGCCAGCAGTGATCACGGGGGATTTTCCGAGCAGTACTTC.